The present T cell receptor (beta chain) was sequenced within a study of molecular identifiers for immune sequencing clone quantification. About the research overall: Across replicate runs, RNA obtained from around 20,000 or 100,000 naive CD8 cells was divided into five, with four undergoing sequencing.

Trimming took 3 bases from V and 6 from J, leaving 14 bases between them. This CDR3 has 14 residues. Germline CDR1 is MGHDK and CDR2 is SYGVNS. TCRdb fed the PCR reads into MiXCR, producing one record per CDR3 protein. The sample records some 650,000 distinct CDR3 sequences, about 20% being singletons. The clonotype originates from a human donor in good health. Some libraries in this study had Jurkat cell RNA spiked in. V and J are TRBV25-1 and TRBJ1-2; D perhaps matches TRBD1 (6 bases). The sequenced material came from naive CD8+ T cells from blood, with Jurkat cell RNA spiked in. Indicated subset: FACS-sorted CD8+CD4-CCR7+CD45RA+ naive T cells. The CDR3 sequence: CASSDLTGSHGYTF. DNA of the CDR3: TGTGCCAGCAGTGACCTAACAGGGTCCCATGGCTACACCTTC.